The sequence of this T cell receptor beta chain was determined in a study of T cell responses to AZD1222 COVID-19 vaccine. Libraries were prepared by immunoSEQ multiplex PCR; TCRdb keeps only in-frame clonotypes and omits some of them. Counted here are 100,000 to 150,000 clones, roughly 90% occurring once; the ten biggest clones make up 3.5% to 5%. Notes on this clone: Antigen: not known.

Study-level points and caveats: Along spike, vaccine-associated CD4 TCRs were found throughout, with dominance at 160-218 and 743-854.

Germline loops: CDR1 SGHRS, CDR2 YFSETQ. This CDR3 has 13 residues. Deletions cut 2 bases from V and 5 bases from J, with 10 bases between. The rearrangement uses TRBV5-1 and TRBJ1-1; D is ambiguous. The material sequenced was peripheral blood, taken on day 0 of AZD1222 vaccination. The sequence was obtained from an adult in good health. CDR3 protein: CASSFGEYTEAFF. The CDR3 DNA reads TGCGCCAGCAGCTTTGGGGAGTATACTGAAGCTTTCTTT.